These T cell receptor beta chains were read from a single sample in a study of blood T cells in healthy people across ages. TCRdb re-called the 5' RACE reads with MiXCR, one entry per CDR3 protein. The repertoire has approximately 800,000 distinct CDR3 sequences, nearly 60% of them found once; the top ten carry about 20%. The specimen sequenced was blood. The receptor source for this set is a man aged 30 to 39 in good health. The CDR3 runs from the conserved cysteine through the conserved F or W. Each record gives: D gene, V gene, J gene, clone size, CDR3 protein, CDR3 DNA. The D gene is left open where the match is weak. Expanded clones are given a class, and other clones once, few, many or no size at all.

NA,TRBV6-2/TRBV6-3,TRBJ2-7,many,CASNRYLYEQYF,TGTGCCAGCAATCGATATCTCTACGAGCAGTACTTC
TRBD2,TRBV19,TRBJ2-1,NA,CASQPGLAGGYNEQFF,TGTGCCAGCCAACCGGGACTAGCGGGAGGTTACAATGAGCAGTTCTTC
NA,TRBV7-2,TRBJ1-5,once,CASSLARGRPQHF,TGTGCCAGCAGCTTAGCAAGGGGAAGGCCCCAGCATTTT
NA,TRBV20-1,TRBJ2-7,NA,CSAGVSTAGSYEQYF,TGCAGTGCAGGAGTCTCGACCGCCGGCTCCTACGAGCAGTACTTC
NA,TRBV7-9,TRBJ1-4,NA,CASSFGQYGNEKLFF,TGTGCCAGCAGCTTTGGACAGTATGGTAACGAAAAACTGTTTTTT
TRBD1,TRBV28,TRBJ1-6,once,CATTGDSPLHF,TGTGCCACTACAGGGGATTCACCCCTCCACTTT
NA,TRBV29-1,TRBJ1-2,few,CSVDAMGGYTF,TGCAGCGTCGACGCGATGGGGGGCTACACCTTC
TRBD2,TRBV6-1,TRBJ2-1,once,CASSKLAGDNSYNEQFF,TGTGCCAGCAGCAAACTAGCGGGGGATAACTCCTACAATGAGCAGTTCTTC
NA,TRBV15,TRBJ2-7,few,CATSRDLVVGEQYF,TGTGCCACCAGCAGAGATCTTGTTGTTGGGGAGCAGTACTTC
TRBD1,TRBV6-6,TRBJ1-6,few,CASSYSSGTGHSPLHF,TGTGCCAGCAGTTATTCTTCGGGGACAGGCCATTCACCCCTCCACTTT
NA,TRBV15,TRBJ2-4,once,CATSRDRRAGDIQYF,TGTGCCACCAGCAGAGATCGAAGGGCTGGTGACATTCAGTACTTC
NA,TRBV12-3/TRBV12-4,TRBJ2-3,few,CASSHGPDTQYF,TGTGCCAGCAGCCACGGGCCGGATACGCAGTATTTT
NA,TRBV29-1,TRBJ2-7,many,CSVTTWTYEQYF,TGCAGCGTTACAACATGGACCTACGAGCAGTACTTC
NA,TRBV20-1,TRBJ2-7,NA,CSARARGSHEQYF,TGCAGTGCTAGAGCTCGCGGCTCCCACGAGCAGTACTTC
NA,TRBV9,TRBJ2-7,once,CASSVATGRVYEQYF,TGTGCCAGCAGCGTAGCTACAGGACGGGTTTACGAGCAGTACTTC
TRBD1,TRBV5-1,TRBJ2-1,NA,CASSVSGTGGLNEQFF,TGCGCCAGCAGCGTCTCCGGGACAGGGGGGCTCAATGAGCAGTTCTTC
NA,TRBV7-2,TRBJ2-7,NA,CASSLGPALSYEQYF,TGTGCCAGCAGCTTAGGGCCCGCCCTTTCCTACGAGCAGTACTTC
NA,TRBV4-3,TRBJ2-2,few,CASSQGVQGELFF,TGCGCCAGCAGCCAAGGGGTTCAGGGGGAGCTGTTTTTT
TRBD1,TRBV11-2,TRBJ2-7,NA,CASSLGGGETRGTGIRSYEQYF,TGTGCCAGCAGCTTAGGTGGGGGTGAGACCCGCGGGACAGGGATCCGCAGCTACGAGCAGTACTTC
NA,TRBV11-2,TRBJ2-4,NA,CASSLGDGKNIQYF,TGTGCCAGCAGCTTGGGGGACGGCAAAAACATTCAGTACTTC
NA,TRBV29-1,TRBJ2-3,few,CSGLRETSDTQYF,TGCAGCGGTCTTCGGGAGACCTCAGATACGCAGTATTTT
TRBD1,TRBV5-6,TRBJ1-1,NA,CASSPSTGGSAEAFF,TGTGCCAGCAGCCCAAGCACAGGGGGGAGTGCTGAAGCTTTCTTT
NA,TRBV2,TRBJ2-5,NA,CASNPAGTHQETQYF,TGTGCCAGCAACCCGGCAGGGACTCATCAGGAGACCCAGTACTTC
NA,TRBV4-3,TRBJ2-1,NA,CASSQRSGDNEQFF,TGCGCCAGCAGCCAGAGATCGGGGGATAATGAGCAGTTCTTC
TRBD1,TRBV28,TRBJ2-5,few,CASSPTGGWETQYF,TGTGCCAGCAGTCCTACAGGGGGTTGGGAGACCCAGTACTTC